A single count supports the clone carrying this T cell receptor beta chain. Its antigen remains unidentified. The entry originates in a study of T cell responses to AZD1222 COVID-19 vaccine. Study overall: Pooling of second doses given at about 4 or about 12 weeks was done.

Study-level results: Baseline serology detected seropositivity in only a handful of AZD1222 recipients. Across the whole spike, CD4 TCRs peaked at regions 160-218 and 743-854. Females outnumbered males among donors, who were mostly white British; clonal diversity was possibly underestimated.

The data were produced by immunoSEQ multiplex PCR, yet TCRdb's version contains in-frame clones alone and is incomplete. The sample shows more than 100,000 clones, just under 90% of them seen only once. The TCR was taken from an adult in good health. This material consisted of peripheral blood, taken on day 0 of AZD1222 vaccination.

This CDR3 is CASNEYTGSTGELFF. The CDR3 DNA reads TGCGCCAGCAACGAATATACAGGGTCCACCGGGGAGCTGTTTTTT. The chain recombines TRBV5-1 with TRBJ2-2; tentative D call: TRBD1 (6 bases). The length of the CDR3 is 15 residues. Germline assignment: CDR1 SGHRS and CDR2 YFSETQ. Trimming took 6 bases from V and 4 from J, leaving 16 bases between them.